One and the same sample provided the 19 T cell receptor beta chains below, sequenced in a study of blood T cells in healthy people across ages. Combining a sample-barcoded 5' primer with a J-beta primer mix, a second PCR ran for 7 to 11 cycles. A single record per CDR3 protein comes from TCRdb applying MiXCR to the 5' RACE reads. The sample contains about 680,000 distinct CDR3 sequences, about half of which appear only once. The material sequenced was blood. These receptor sequences come from an older woman in good health.

The J gene is TRBJ2-5, the V gene TRBV20-1, with D unresolved. The J call may not be correct, given that the DNA end is closer to TRBJ2-1. The CDR3 totals 12 residues. Germline V gene data show CDR1 as DFQATT and CDR2 as SNEGSKA (reference sequence). The CDR3 spells CSGIFDQETQFF. CDR3 in DNA: TGCAGTGGGATTTTTGACCAAGAGACCCAGTTCTTC.

This clonotype appeared a few times. The chain has TRBV6-2 or TRBV6-3 and TRBJ2-7, with 11 bases fitting TRBD2. The germline V gene encodes CDR1 MNHEY and CDR2 SVGEGT. The CDR3 is made up of 14 amino acids. Trimming at V came to 2 bases and at J to 9 bases, leaving 6 bases not matched to a gene. CDR3 in DNA: TGTGCCAGCAGTTACCGGGGGACTAGCGGCCCGCAGTACTTC. As protein: CASSYRGTSGPQYF.

J is TRBJ2-7 and V is TRBV20-1, with 7 bases that match TRBD2. Germline values: CDR1 DFQATT, CDR2 SNEGSKA (reference sequence). V lost 0 bases, J lost 0 bases, and 8 bases stayed unmatched. The CDR3 extends over 16 amino acids. The CDR3 DNA follows: TGCAGTGCTAGAGACAGCGGGGATCGCTTCTCCTACGAGCAGTACTTC. It is translated as CSARDSGDRFSYEQYF.

This sequence joins TRBV5-1 and TRBJ1-1, with D possibly TRBD1 on 6 matching bases. V lost 0 bases and J 1 base, leaving 13 bases between the germline ends. The CDR3 length is 16 residues. Per germline, CDR1 SGHRS and CDR2 YFSETQ. This chain's CDR3 is CASSLVAGAPNTEAFF. Here the CDR3 DNA reads TGCGCCAGCAGCTTGGTGGCGGGGGCCCCGAACACTGAAGCTTTCTTT.

The rearrangement joins TRBV10-3 to TRBJ2-5, with TRBD2 matching 11 bases. The ends lost 6 bases at V and 0 bases at J; junction bases unmatched: 6. The V gene's germline CDR1 is ENHRY and CDR2 SYGVKD. The CDR3 is 16 amino acids. As DNA, the CDR3 is TGTGCCATCAGGGGAACTAGCGGGGGTAACCAAGAGACCCAGTACTTC. Protein product: CAIRGTSGGNQETQYF.

In its sample, this clonotype was seen many times. The chain carries TRBV7-2 and TRBJ1-1; TRBD1 is a possible D gene (6 bases). CDR3 length equals 13 residues. Per germline, CDR1 SGHTA and CDR2 FQGNSA. Trimming pared 3 bases from V and 7 bases from J, leaving 12 bases between. In DNA, the CDR3 is TGTGCCAGCAGCTTTAACAGGGAAAATGAAGCTTTCTTT. This gives the protein CASSFNRENEAFF.

This clonotype was observed a handful of times. The chain carries TRBV6-6 and TRBJ2-7; a possible D gene is TRBD1 (5 bases). The CDR3 has 14 amino acids. Germline V CDR1 and CDR2: MNHNY, SVGAGI (reference sequence). Trimming shortened V by 5 bases and J by 4 bases, and 15 bases separated the two germline ends. The DNA of the CDR3 is TGTGCCAGCAGTGACAGTTCCCGAATTTACGAGCAGTACTTC. This translates into CASSDSSRIYEQYF.

This CDR3 is CASSYEAPGANVLTF. DNA of the CDR3: TGTGCCAGCAGTTATGAGGCCCCTGGGGCCAACGTCCTGACTTTC. The chain recombines TRBV12-3 or TRBV12-4 with TRBJ2-6; D remains unclear. The V end was cut by 4 bases, the J end by 2 bases, with 9 bases between. This CDR3 has 15 amino acids.

The CDR3 reads CSVVRDRGYNEQYF. For the CDR3, the DNA is TGCAGCGTCGTTCGGGACAGGGGGTACAATGAGCAGTACTTC. The chain couples TRBV29-1 to TRBJ2-1, with 11 bases that match TRBD1. The J call may be faulty, since TRBJ2-7 better matches the DNA end. This CDR3 comprises 14 residues. The germline V gene has CDR1 SQVTM and CDR2 ANQGSEA.

The chain couples TRBV6-5 to TRBJ2-1; D may be TRBD1 (6 bases). The germline CDR1 and CDR2 sequences are MNHEY and SVGAGI. This CDR3 spans 15 amino acids. V lost 4 bases and J lost 2, with 12 bases in between. CDR3 amino acids: CASSFRTATYNEQFF. Written as DNA, the CDR3 is TGTGCCAGCAGTTTTCGGACAGCAACCTACAATGAGCAGTTCTTC.

This chain uses TRBV15 with TRBJ2-3; 10 nucleotides agree with TRBD2. Unmatched junction bases numbered 2, after V lost 3 bases and J lost 5 bases. This CDR3 contains 14 residues. Germline V CDR1 and CDR2: LNHNV, YYDKDF (reference sequence). CDR3 sequence reads: CATSSQRGGDTQYF. CDR3 DNA: TGTGCCACCAGCAGCCAGCGGGGGGGAGATACGCAGTATTTT.

In this sample, this clonotype turned up a few times. J is TRBJ2-7 and V is TRBV12-3 or TRBV12-4, with 8 bases lining up with TRBD2. Trimming cost V 2 bases and J 6 bases; bases outside gene matches: 6. CDR3 length equals 14 residues. DNA of the CDR3: TGTGCCAGCAGTTTACTTACGGGGGGGAGCGAGCAGTACTTC. The encoded protein is CASSLLTGGSEQYF.

This clonotype occurred many times. This chain links TRBV20-1 with TRBJ2-7; D possibly uses TRBD1 or TRBD2 (6 bases each). This CDR3 comprises 12 residues. Deletions cut 5 bases from V and 7 bases from J, with 15 bases between. Germline V lookup: CDR1 DFQATT, CDR2 SNEGSKA (reference sequence). This CDR3 reads CSAFGGHNEQYF. The CDR3 DNA is TGCAGTGCTTTCGGGGGACACAATGAGCAGTACTTC.

The chain couples TRBV5-5 to TRBJ1-4; D might be TRBD1 (5 bases). The CDR3 totals 14 residues. Germline V gene lookup returns CDR1 SGHKS and CDR2 YYEKEE (reference sequence). The V and J ends lost 0 bases and 7 bases respectively, with 10 bases between them. In nucleotides, the CDR3 is TGTGCCAGCAGCTTGGGGACGGGGGGTGAAAAACTGTTTTTT. This codes for CASSLGTGGEKLFF.

The gene calls are TRBV12-3 or TRBV12-4 and TRBJ2-3, with D tentatively TRBD2 (7 bases). Trimming pared 6 bases from V and 9 bases from J, leaving 19 bases between. The CDR3 length is 14 residues. CDR3 nucleotides: TGTGCCAGCAGAGCCGCGGGGGCTATCGGAACGCAGTATTTT. It specifies CASRAAGAIGTQYF.

This clonotype has only a few counts. This sequence joins TRBV20-1 and TRBJ1-5; D is undetermined. V was shortened by 0 bases and J by 3 bases, with 0 bases between the two germline ends. The CDR3 is 11 amino acids. Germline CDR1 is DFQATT and CDR2 is SNEGSKA (reference sequence). CDR3 residues: CSARDNQPQHF. CDR3 bases: TGCAGTGCTAGAGACAATCAGCCCCAGCATTTT.

The table lists this clonotype with a few counts. The V call is TRBV7-2, the J call TRBJ2-7; D tentatively reads TRBD1 or TRBD2 (5 bases each). Germline V gene lookup returns CDR1 SGHTA and CDR2 FQGNSA. The CDR3 is made up of 15 amino acids. Between the trimmed V and J ends, which lost 7 bases and 2 bases, there was a span of 18 bases. The CDR3, as DNA: TGTGCCAGCACCAGTAGGGCTGGGGACCCCTACGAGCAGTACTTC. The encoded protein is CASTSRAGDPYEQYF.

The chain employs TRBV7-2 and TRBJ1-1, with a possible D match to TRBD1 (6 bases). The ends were cut back, 1 base at V and 3 bases at J, with 9 bases in the middle. CDR3 size: 14 residues. CDR1 is SGHTA, CDR2 FQGNSA, per germline. The CDR3 sequence is CASSLGGQYTEAFF. CDR3 in DNA: TGTGCCAGCAGCTTAGGCGGACAGTACACTGAAGCTTTCTTT.

This clonotype was observed a few times. This CDR3 is CASGPGGPYEQYF. CDR3 in DNA: TGTGCCAGCGGTCCAGGGGGACCCTACGAGCAGTACTTC. The chain is built from TRBV12-3 or TRBV12-4 and TRBJ2-7; 7 bases are a match to TRBD1. The CDR3 totals 13 residues. The V gene end was trimmed by 8 bases and the J gene end by 2 bases; junction bases not matched to a gene: 6.